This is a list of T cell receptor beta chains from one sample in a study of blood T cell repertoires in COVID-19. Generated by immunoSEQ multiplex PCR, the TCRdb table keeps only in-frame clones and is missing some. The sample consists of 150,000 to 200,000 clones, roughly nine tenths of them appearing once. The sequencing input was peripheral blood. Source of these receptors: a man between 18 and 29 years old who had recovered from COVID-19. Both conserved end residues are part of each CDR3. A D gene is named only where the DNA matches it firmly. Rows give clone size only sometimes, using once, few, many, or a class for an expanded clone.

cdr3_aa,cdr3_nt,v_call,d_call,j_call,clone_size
CASSQSDRGNYEQYF,TGTGCCAGCAGCCAATCCGACAGGGGTAACTACGAGCAGTACTTC,TRBV7-6,TRBD1,TRBJ2-7,.
CASSLAAMVSGGGEKLFF,TGTGCCAGCAGCTTAGCGGCCATGGTGTCGGGCGGGGGTGAAAAACTGTTTTTT,TRBV7-9,.,TRBJ1-4,.
CAWSRGRATGNTIYF,TGTGCCTGGAGCCGCGGCAGGGCAACTGGAAACACCATATATTTT,TRBV30,.,TRBJ1-3,few
CASNQGGYNEQFF,TGTGCCAGTAACCAGGGGGGATACAATGAGCAGTTCTTC,TRBV19,.,TRBJ2-1,.
CASNRGKETQYF,TGCGCCAGCAATCGAGGGAAAGAGACCCAGTACTTC,TRBV5-1,.,TRBJ2-5,.
CASSFRTGSYNEQFF,TGTGCCAGCAGTTTCCGGACTGGCTCCTACAATGAGCAGTTCTTC,TRBV28,.,TRBJ2-1,.
CASSVSGGSSYEQYF,TGTGCCAGTAGTGTCAGTGGGGGGAGCTCCTACGAGCAGTACTTC,TRBV19,.,TRBJ2-7,.
CASSFQGKSFSGYTF,TGTGCCAGCAGCTTCCAGGGAAAATCCTTTTCTGGCTACACCTTC,TRBV7-8,.,TRBJ1-2,.
CASSYRGNSGANVLTF,TGTGCCAGCAGTTACAGGGGAAACTCTGGGGCCAACGTCCTGACTTTC,TRBV6-2/TRBV6-3,.,TRBJ2-6,once
CASSLVGTGTVYNEQFF,TGTGCCAGCAGCTTAGTTGGGACCGGGACAGTTTACAATGAGCAGTTCTTC,TRBV7-2,TRBD1,TRBJ2-1,.
CASTPTGTGSTEAFF,TGTGCCAGCACCCCCACCGGGACAGGGTCGACTGAAGCTTTCTTT,TRBV27,TRBD1,TRBJ1-1,.
CASSYEGARGGYTF,TGTGCCAGCAGTTACGAGGGGGCGCGGGGTGGCTACACCTTC,TRBV6-5,TRBD1,TRBJ1-2,.
CASSLGNQPQHF,TGTGCCAGCAGTTTAGGCAATCAGCCCCAGCATTTT,TRBV6-2/TRBV6-3,.,TRBJ1-5,.
CASSTQASGANVLTF,TGTGCCAGTAGTACCCAGGCCTCTGGGGCCAACGTCCTGACTTTC,TRBV19,.,TRBJ2-6,.
CASSFGTSHNEQFF,TGTGCCAGCAGCTTCGGGACTAGCCACAATGAGCAGTTCTTC,TRBV13,TRBD2,TRBJ2-1,.
CASSPRETQYF,TGTGCCAGCAGCCCCCGTGAGACCCAGTACTTC,TRBV7-8,.,TRBJ2-5,few
CASSQATGGAYEQYF,TGTGCCAGCAGCCAAGCGACAGGGGGCGCGTACGAGCAGTACTTC,TRBV7-9,TRBD1,TRBJ2-7,once
CASSRNLALEQYF,TGTGCCAGCAGCCGAAATCTAGCGCTTGAGCAGTACTTC,TRBV7-8,.,TRBJ2-7,.
CASSQEIVSGYSYEQYF,TGTGCCAGCAGCCAAGAGATTGTGTCAGGGTACTCCTACGAGCAGTACTTC,TRBV3-1/TRBV3-2,.,TRBJ2-7,.
CASSRGGSYEQYF,TGTGCCAGCAGCCGCGGGGGGTCCTACGAGCAGTACTTC,TRBV7-3,TRBD2,TRBJ2-7,.
CASSHGGVGDTQYF,TGTGCCAGCAGCCACGGCGGGGTAGGAGATACGCAGTATTTT,TRBV11-3,.,TRBJ2-3,.
CASSLGTSGPSTDTQYF,TGCGCCAGCAGCCTTGGGACTAGCGGGCCTAGCACAGATACGCAGTATTTT,TRBV4-3,TRBD2,TRBJ2-3,.
CAVANTEAFF,TGTGCCGTAGCGAACACTGAAGCTTTCTTT,TRBV7-6,.,TRBJ1-1,once
CSALTGAGNTIYF,TGCAGCGCCTTGACAGGGGCTGGAAACACCATATATTTT,TRBV29-1,TRBD1,TRBJ1-3,.
CASSDVRASYNEQFF,TGCGCCAGCAGCGACGTGCGGGCGTCCTACAATGAGCAGTTCTTC,TRBV4-3,.,TRBJ2-1,once
CASSLRRFRDSWETQYF,TGTGCCAGCAGCTTGCGTCGATTTCGGGACAGCTGGGAGACCCAGTACTTC,TRBV7-9,TRBD1,TRBJ2-5,.
CASSYKLNTLDTQYF,TGCGCCAGCAGCTATAAACTGAATACCCTAGATACGCAGTATTTT,TRBV5-1,.,TRBJ2-3,.
CASSEEGGYNEQFF,TGTGCCAGCAGTGAAGAAGGGGGCTACAATGAGCAGTTCTTC,TRBV6-1,.,TRBJ2-1,once
CASSLGGQLSGNTIYF,TGTGCCAGCAGCTTAGGTGGACAGCTCTCTGGAAACACCATATATTTT,TRBV7-9,.,TRBJ1-3,.
CASSSGSSYEQYF,TGTGCCAGCAGTAGCGGATCTTCCTACGAGCAGTACTTC,TRBV5-6,.,TRBJ2-7,once
CASSRTQEAFF,TGTGCCAGCAGTCGGACTCAGGAAGCTTTCTTT,TRBV12-3/TRBV12-4,.,TRBJ1-1,.
CASSLGGGRGYTF,TGTGCCAGCAGTTTGGGGGGAGGGAGAGGCTACACCTTC,TRBV27,.,TRBJ1-2,.
CSVYGVAGDHEQYF,TGCAGCGTCTACGGGGTAGCGGGAGACCACGAGCAGTACTTC,TRBV29-1,TRBD2,TRBJ2-7,.
CASSPPGGHYNEQFF,TGTGCCAGCAGCCCCCCAGGCGGGCACTACAATGAGCAGTTCTTC,TRBV13,.,TRBJ2-1,.
CASSFLGGGNQPQHF,TGTGCCAGCAGCTTCCTAGGGGGCGGCAATCAGCCCCAGCATTTT,TRBV5-6,TRBD1,TRBJ1-5,.
CASGAFSGNTIYF,TGTGCCAGCGGGGCTTTCTCTGGAAACACCATATATTTT,TRBV27,.,TRBJ1-3,.
CASSLEGRGSQPQHF,TGTGCCAGCAGCTTAGAGGGCAGGGGGTCTCAGCCCCAGCATTTT,TRBV7-8,TRBD1,TRBJ1-5,.
CASSREDTQYF,TGTGCCAGCAGCAGGGAAGATACGCAGTATTTT,TRBV6-5,.,TRBJ2-3,once
CASTHGGEQYF,TGTGCCAGCACCCACGGGGGGGAGCAGTACTTC,TRBV6-5,TRBD2,TRBJ2-7,.
CSVGGGSYNEQFF,TGCAGCGTTGGGGGGGGATCCTACAATGAGCAGTTCTTC,TRBV29-1,TRBD2,TRBJ2-1,.
CASSLGRATGNQPQHF,TGTGCCAGCAGCTTGGGCAGGGCGACAGGGAATCAGCCCCAGCATTTT,TRBV5-8,TRBD1,TRBJ1-5,once
CASSYFQVSYNEQFF,TGTGCCAGCAGTTACTTTCAGGTCTCCTACAATGAGCAGTTCTTC,TRBV6-2/TRBV6-3,.,TRBJ2-1,.
CASSLRSGPGDEKLFF,TGCGCCAGCAGCTTGAGGTCGGGGCCAGGGGACGAAAAACTGTTTTTT,TRBV5-1,.,TRBJ1-4,.
CAISESGQGNSPLHF,TGTGCCATCAGTGAGTCGGGGCAGGGTAATTCACCCCTCCACTTT,TRBV10-3,.,TRBJ1-6,.
CASSYVAYNEQFF,TGTGCCAGCAGTTACGTCGCCTACAATGAGCAGTTCTTC,TRBV6-5,.,TRBJ2-1,.
CASSPRQLAFYNEQFF,TGTGCCAGCAGCCCAAGACAACTAGCGTTCTACAATGAGCAGTTCTTC,TRBV11-2,TRBD2,TRBJ2-1,.
CASSSDRSTDTQYF,TGTGCCAGCAGCTCCGACAGGTCCACAGATACGCAGTATTTT,TRBV7-9,.,TRBJ2-3,.
CASSRGQETVYEQYF,TGTGCCAGCAGCAGGGGACAGGAGACCGTCTACGAGCAGTACTTC,TRBV5-4,TRBD1,TRBJ2-7,few
CASSSSGRNGYTF,TGCGCCAGCAGCTCGTCCGGGAGGAATGGCTACACCTTC,TRBV5-1,.,TRBJ1-2,.
CASSYTGQARANQPQHF,TGTGCCAGCAGTTACACCGGACAGGCGAGGGCAAATCAGCCCCAGCATTTT,TRBV6-2/TRBV6-3,TRBD1,TRBJ1-5,.
CASSSGGAGEKLFF,TGTGCCAGTAGTTCAGGGGGCGCGGGTGAAAAACTGTTTTTT,TRBV19,TRBD1,TRBJ1-4,once
CASSLAGGTGELFF,TGTGCCAGCAGCTTAGCGGGAGGGACCGGGGAGCTGTTTTTT,TRBV5-4,TRBD2,TRBJ2-2,.
CASSRTSSYEQYF,TGTGCCAGCAGTCGGACTAGCAGCTACGAGCAGTACTTC,TRBV27,TRBD2,TRBJ2-7,.
CASSDPGGPYEQYF,TGTGCCAGCAGTGACCCGGGGGGCCCCTACGAGCAGTACTTC,TRBV6-4,.,TRBJ2-7,.
CASTRQGGTEAFF,TGCGCCAGCACGCGACAGGGAGGAACTGAAGCTTTCTTT,TRBV5-1,TRBD1,TRBJ1-1,.
CASSYQGDGYNEQFF,TGTGCCAGCAGTTACCAGGGTGACGGCTACAATGAGCAGTTCTTC,TRBV6-2/TRBV6-3,.,TRBJ2-1,.